These T cell receptor beta chains were read from a single sample in a study of blood T cell repertoires in COVID-19. Clones were read by immunoSEQ multiplex PCR, and TCRdb kept only the in-frame ones, dropping some. The sample has about 300,000 clones, around 85% seen once; the top ten hold about 1.5%. Sequencing used peripheral blood. These receptor sequences come from a human donor with COVID-19, enrolled during active disease. The donor label of this sample is uncertain. The CDR3 runs from the conserved cysteine through the conserved F or W. The order of the fields is J gene, V gene, D gene, clone size, CDR3 protein, CDR3 DNA. The D gene is left open where the match is weak. Clone size, where shown, is once, few, many, or a class for clones that have expanded.

>TRBJ2-1|TRBV11-2|-|-
CASNRGAAGGYNEQFF
TGTGCCAGCAATCGCGGGGCGGCAGGGGGATACAATGAGCAGTTCTTC
>TRBJ1-1|TRBV7-6|TRBD1|-
CASSLTGGNTEAFF
TGTGCCAGCTCCCTCACAGGGGGCAACACTGAAGCTTTCTTT
>TRBJ1-2|TRBV6-2/TRBV6-3|TRBD1|many
CASSSGTAAFNYGYTF
TGTGCCAGCAGTTCCGGGACAGCGGCATTTAACTATGGCTACACCTTC
>TRBJ1-4|TRBV18|TRBD1|-
CASSPNPDRVGEKLFF
TGTGCCAGCTCACCGAACCCGGACAGGGTGGGTGAAAAACTGTTTTTT
>TRBJ1-1|TRBV28|-|once
CASSLSFRGRANTEAFF
TGTGCCAGCAGTTTATCGTTCAGGGGCAGGGCTAACACTGAAGCTTTCTTT
>TRBJ1-1|TRBV5-1|-|-
CASSLQGRGDTEAFF
TGCGCCAGCAGCTTGCAGGGGAGAGGGGACACTGAAGCTTTCTTT
>TRBJ1-4|TRBV10-3|TRBD1|once
CAISEAGQGANEKLFF
TGTGCCATCAGTGAGGCTGGACAGGGGGCTAATGAAAAACTGTTTTTT
>TRBJ1-1|TRBV16|-|-
CASSQFRGMNTEAFF
TGTGCCAGCAGCCAATTTCGGGGGATGAACACTGAAGCTTTCTTT
>TRBJ1-2|TRBV4-1|-|once
CASSQNTRNRVPYGYTF
TGCGCCAGCAGCCAAAATACCCGGAACAGGGTTCCCTATGGCTACACCTTC
>TRBJ1-4|TRBV19|TRBD1|-
CASSITGEHEKLFF
TGTGCCAGTAGTATAACAGGGGAGCACGAAAAACTGTTTTTT
>TRBJ2-2|TRBV2|TRBD1|-
CASSSTGGNTGELFF
TGTGCCAGCAGTTCGACAGGGGGGAACACCGGGGAGCTGTTTTTT
>TRBJ2-7|TRBV27|-|-
CASSPFINTGSYEQYF
TGTGCCAGCAGCCCCTTTATAAATACGGGCTCCTACGAGCAGTACTTC
>TRBJ2-1|TRBV7-2|TRBD2|-
CASSWASGSMNNEQFF
TGTGCCAGCAGCTGGGCTAGCGGGAGTATGAACAATGAGCAGTTCTTC
>TRBJ2-5|TRBV28|-|few
CASSNQGGETQYF
TGTGCCAGCAGTAACCAGGGTGGGGAGACCCAGTACTTC
>TRBJ2-7|TRBV19|TRBD1|once
CASSIGRTGTGHKYF
TGTGCCAGTAGTATAGGTCGCACCGGGACAGGTCATAAGTACTTC
>TRBJ1-1|TRBV5-8|-|few
CASSFGGADTEAFF
TGTGCCAGCAGCTTCGGGGGGGCGGACACTGAAGCTTTCTTT
>TRBJ1-1|TRBV4-1|-|-
CASSHLDRTSNAFF
TGCGCCAGCAGCCATCTAGACCGAACCTCGAACGCTTTCTTT
>TRBJ2-6|TRBV2|-|-
CASSEQISGANVLTF
TGTGCCAGCAGTGAACAGATCTCTGGGGCCAACGTCCTGACTTTC
>TRBJ2-5|TRBV19|TRBD1|-
CASSRTGEETQYF
TGTGCCAGTAGTAGAACAGGGGAAGAGACCCAGTACTTC
>TRBJ1-1|TRBV28|TRBD1|-
CASPRTGGGNTEAFF
TGTGCCAGTCCCCGAACAGGGGGAGGGAACACTGAAGCTTTCTTT
>TRBJ1-3|TRBV30|-|-
CAWSIGRRNTIYF
TGTGCCTGGAGTATCGGTCGTCGAAACACCATATATTTT
>TRBJ1-1|TRBV30|-|-
CAWKKTLTGRTEAFF
TGTGCCTGGAAAAAGACTTTGACAGGAAGAACTGAAGCTTTCTTT
>TRBJ1-5|TRBV19|-|-
CASEGPPGGNQPQHF
TGTGCCAGCGAGGGCCCTCCCGGGGGCAATCAGCCCCAGCATTTT
>TRBJ2-3|TRBV5-4|TRBD2|once
CASSRGLAGVGTDTQYF
TGTGCCAGCAGCCGGGGACTAGCGGGAGTCGGCACAGATACGCAGTATTTT
>TRBJ2-1|TRBV11-1|TRBD2|-
CASSLGLADYNEQFF
TGTGCCAGCAGCTTAGGGCTAGCGGATTACAATGAGCAGTTCTTC
>TRBJ2-7|TRBV11-3|TRBD1|-
CASSLGGQGYEQYF
TGTGCCAGCAGCCTTGGGGGACAGGGGTACGAGCAGTACTTC
>TRBJ2-2|TRBV7-2|-|few
CASSFAEGRNTGELFF
TGTGCCAGCAGCTTCGCCGAGGGCCGGAACACCGGGGAGCTGTTTTTT
>TRBJ2-6|TRBV7-2|-|once
CASSLVPGSGANVLTF
TGTGCCAGCAGCTTAGTCCCAGGCTCTGGGGCCAACGTCCTGACTTTC
>TRBJ1-4|TRBV28|-|-
CASRTQLGNEKLFF
TGTGCCAGCAGGACTCAGCTGGGTAATGAAAAACTGTTTTTT
>TRBJ2-3|TRBV18|-|-
CASSPLGGTDTQYF
TGTGCCAGCTCACCGCTCGGGGGCACAGATACGCAGTATTTT
>TRBJ2-1|TRBV5-8|-|-
CASSLGQWSRGYDEQFF
TGTGCCAGCAGCTTGGGGCAATGGTCAAGGGGGTACGATGAGCAGTTCTTC
>TRBJ1-1|TRBV30|-|-
CAWSRGGLDTEAFF
TGTGCCTGGAGTCGGGGGGGACTTGACACTGAAGCTTTCTTT
>TRBJ1-1|TRBV4-2|-|-
CASGANTEAFF
TGTGCCAGCGGGGCGAACACTGAAGCTTTCTTT
>TRBJ1-4|TRBV7-2|TRBD1|-
CASTPRGPDEKLFF
TGTGCCAGCACCCCCAGGGGGCCTGATGAAAAACTGTTTTTT
>TRBJ2-3|TRBV23-1|TRBD1|-
CASSPRDRGNSTDTQYF
TGCGCCAGCAGTCCTAGGGACAGGGGGAATTCCACAGATACGCAGTATTTT
>TRBJ2-5|TRBV6-5|-|-
CASSYGDRGGETQYF
TGTGCCAGCAGTTACGGCGACAGGGGAGGGGAGACCCAGTACTTC
>TRBJ1-1|TRBV28|TRBD1|-
CASKAQGANTEAFF
TGTGCCAGCAAAGCACAGGGGGCGAACACTGAAGCTTTCTTT
>TRBJ1-1|TRBV4-1|-|-
CASSPPHSTLRVNTEAFF
TGCGCCAGCAGCCCTCCCCACAGCACACTGCGCGTTAACACTGAAGCTTTCTTT
>TRBJ1-6|TRBV11-3|-|-
CASSMGASNSPLHF
TGTGCCAGCAGCATGGGGGCTTCGAATTCACCCCTCCACTTT